The text below deals with one T cell receptor beta chain. What it binds is not known. The sample comes from a study of T cell responses to AZD1222 COVID-19 vaccine. Overall study results and limits: Only 5 or 6 AZD1222 recipients were seropositive at baseline.

The V gene lost 0 bases and the J gene lost 6 bases, with 7 bases spanning the gap. The CDR3 runs to 14 residues. The germline CDR1 and CDR2 sequences are SGHRS and YFSETQ. Profiling relied on immunoSEQ multiplex PCR, and the TCRdb table lists in-frame clones only, not all of them. This sample has over 90,000 clones, with approximately 90% found just once. This specimen consisted of peripheral blood, obtained 28 days after the second AZD1222 dose. J is TRBJ1-6 and V is TRBV5-1; D ambiguous. The clonotype was recovered from an adult who received the AZD1222 COVID-19 vaccine. The CDR3 loop reads CASSLAEGNSPLHF. CDR3 sequence (DNA): TGCGCCAGCAGCTTGGCAGAGGGTAATTCACCCCTCCACTTT.